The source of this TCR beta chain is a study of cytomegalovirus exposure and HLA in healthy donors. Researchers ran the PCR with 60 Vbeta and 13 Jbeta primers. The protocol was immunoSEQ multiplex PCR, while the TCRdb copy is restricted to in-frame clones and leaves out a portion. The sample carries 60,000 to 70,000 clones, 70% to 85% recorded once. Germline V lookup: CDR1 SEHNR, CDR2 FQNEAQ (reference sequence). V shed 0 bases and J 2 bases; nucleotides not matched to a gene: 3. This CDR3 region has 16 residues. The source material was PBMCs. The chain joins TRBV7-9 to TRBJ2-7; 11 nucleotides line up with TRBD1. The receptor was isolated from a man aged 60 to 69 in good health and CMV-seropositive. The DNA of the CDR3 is TGTGCCAGCAGCTTAGCGTGGGACAGGGGGACCTACGAGCAGTACTTC. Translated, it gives CASSLAWDRGTYEQYF.